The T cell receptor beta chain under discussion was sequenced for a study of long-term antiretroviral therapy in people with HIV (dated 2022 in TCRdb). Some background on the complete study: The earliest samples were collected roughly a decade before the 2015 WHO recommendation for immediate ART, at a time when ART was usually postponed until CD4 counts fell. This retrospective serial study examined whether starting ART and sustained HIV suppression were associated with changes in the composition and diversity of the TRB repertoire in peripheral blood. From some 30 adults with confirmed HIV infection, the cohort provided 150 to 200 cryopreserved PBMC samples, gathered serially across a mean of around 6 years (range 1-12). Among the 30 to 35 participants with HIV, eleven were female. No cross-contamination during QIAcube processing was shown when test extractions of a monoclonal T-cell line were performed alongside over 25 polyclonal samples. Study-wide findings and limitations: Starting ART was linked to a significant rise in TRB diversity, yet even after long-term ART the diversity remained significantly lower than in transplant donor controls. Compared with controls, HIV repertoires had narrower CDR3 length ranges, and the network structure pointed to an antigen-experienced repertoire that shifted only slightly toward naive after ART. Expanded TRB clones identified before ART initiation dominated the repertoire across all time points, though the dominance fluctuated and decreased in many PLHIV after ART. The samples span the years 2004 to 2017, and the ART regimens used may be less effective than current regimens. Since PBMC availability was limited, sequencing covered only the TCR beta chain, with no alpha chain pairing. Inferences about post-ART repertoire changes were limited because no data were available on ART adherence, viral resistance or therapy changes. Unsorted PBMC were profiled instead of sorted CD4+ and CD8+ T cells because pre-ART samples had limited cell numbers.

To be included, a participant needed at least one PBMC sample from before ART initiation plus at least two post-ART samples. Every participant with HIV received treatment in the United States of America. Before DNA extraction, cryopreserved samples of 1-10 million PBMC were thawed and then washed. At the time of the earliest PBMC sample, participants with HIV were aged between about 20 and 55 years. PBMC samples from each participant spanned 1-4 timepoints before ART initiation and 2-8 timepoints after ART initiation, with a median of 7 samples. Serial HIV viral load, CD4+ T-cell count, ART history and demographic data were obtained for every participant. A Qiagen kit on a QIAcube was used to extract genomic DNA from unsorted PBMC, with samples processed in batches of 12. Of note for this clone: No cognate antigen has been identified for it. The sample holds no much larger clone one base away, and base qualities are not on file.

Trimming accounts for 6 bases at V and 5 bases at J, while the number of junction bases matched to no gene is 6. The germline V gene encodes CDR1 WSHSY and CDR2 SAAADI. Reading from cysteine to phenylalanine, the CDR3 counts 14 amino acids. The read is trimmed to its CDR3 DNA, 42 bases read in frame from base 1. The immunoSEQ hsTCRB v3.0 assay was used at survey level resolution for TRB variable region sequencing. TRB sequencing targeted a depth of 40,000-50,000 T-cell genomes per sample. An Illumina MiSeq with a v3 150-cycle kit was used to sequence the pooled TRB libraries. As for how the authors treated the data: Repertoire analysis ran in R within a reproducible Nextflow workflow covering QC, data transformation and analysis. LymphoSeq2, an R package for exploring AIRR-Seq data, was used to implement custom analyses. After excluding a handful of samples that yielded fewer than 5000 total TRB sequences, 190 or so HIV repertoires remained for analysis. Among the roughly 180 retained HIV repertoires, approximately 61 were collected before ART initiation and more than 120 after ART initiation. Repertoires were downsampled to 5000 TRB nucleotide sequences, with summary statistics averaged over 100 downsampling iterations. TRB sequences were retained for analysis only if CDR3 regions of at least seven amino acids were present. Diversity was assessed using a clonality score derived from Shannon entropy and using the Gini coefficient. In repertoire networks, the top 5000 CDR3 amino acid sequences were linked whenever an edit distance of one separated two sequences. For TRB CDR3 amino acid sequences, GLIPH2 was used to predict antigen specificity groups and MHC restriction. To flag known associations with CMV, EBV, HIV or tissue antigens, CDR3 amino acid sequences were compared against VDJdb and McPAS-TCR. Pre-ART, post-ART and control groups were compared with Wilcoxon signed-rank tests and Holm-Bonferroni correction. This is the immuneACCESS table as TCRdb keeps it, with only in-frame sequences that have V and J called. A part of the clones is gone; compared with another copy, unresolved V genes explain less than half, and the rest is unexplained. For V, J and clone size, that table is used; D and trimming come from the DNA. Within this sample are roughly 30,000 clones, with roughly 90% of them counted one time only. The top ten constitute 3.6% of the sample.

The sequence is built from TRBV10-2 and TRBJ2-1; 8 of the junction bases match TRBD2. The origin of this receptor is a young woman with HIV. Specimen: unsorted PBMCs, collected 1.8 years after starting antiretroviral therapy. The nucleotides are TGCGCCAGCAGAATAAGCGGGAGTAACAATGAGCAGTTCTTC. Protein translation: CASRISGSNNEQFF.